A selection of T cell receptor beta chains follows, all from one sample in a study of prognosis after radiotherapy for stage I lung cancer. Each CDR3 protein is one row after TCRdb ran MiXCR on the multiplex PCR reads. The top ten clones hold roughly two fifths of a sample with about 18,000 distinct CDR3 sequences, roughly two fifths of them seen once. Sequenced here: PBMCs, sampled before or after stereotactic body radiation therapy (not recorded which). The receptor set was obtained from a donor aged 50 or older with non-small cell lung cancer. Both conserved end residues are part of each CDR3. The order of the fields is CDR3 DNA, CDR3 protein, clone size, J gene, V gene, D gene. The D gene is left open where the match is weak. Clone size is shown for a subset of rows, as once, few, many or a class of expanded clone.

DNA: TGTGCCAGCAGTCGTGATCGGGGGGATACAGATACGCAGTATTTT; CDR3: CASSRDRGDTDTQYF; size: many; J: TRBJ2-3; V: TRBV3-1; D: TRBD2
DNA: TGTGCCAGCAGCCTTGGGAGTTTCTACGAGCAGTACTTC; CDR3: CASSLGSFYEQYF; size: -; J: TRBJ2-7; V: TRBV9; D: -
DNA: TGCGCCAGCAGCCAACCGGGAAGCACAGATACGCAGTATTTT; CDR3: CASSQPGSTDTQYF; size: many; J: TRBJ2-3; V: TRBV5-1; D: -
DNA: TGTGCCACCAGTGATCGGAGGGGCACCGGGGAGCTGTTTTTT; CDR3: CATSDRRGTGELFF; size: many; J: TRBJ2-2; V: TRBV24-1; D: -
DNA: TGTGCCACCAGCGGCACAGGGCGGGAGCCCCAGCATTTT; CDR3: CATSGTGREPQHF; size: -; J: TRBJ1-5; V: TRBV15; D: -
DNA: TGCGCCAGCAGCAACTCCCAGGGGGGCTACACCTTC; CDR3: CASSNSQGGYTF; size: many; J: TRBJ1-2; V: TRBV5-1; D: -
DNA: TGCGCCAGCAGCTACCGGGATTCTGGAAACACCATATATTTT; CDR3: CASSYRDSGNTIYF; size: many; J: TRBJ1-3; V: TRBV5-1; D: -
DNA: TGTGCCAGCAGTATGGATGGGGCGCAAAACTATGGCTACACCTTC; CDR3: CASSMDGAQNYGYTF; size: once; J: TRBJ1-2; V: TRBV6-2/TRBV6-3; D: -
DNA: TGTGCCAGCAGCTTAGTGGTGTTCACCGGGGAGCTGTTTTTT; CDR3: CASSLVVFTGELFF; size: -; J: TRBJ2-2; V: TRBV11-2; D: -
DNA: TGTGCCAGCATCCCGCAATGGGGGGGATACAACTATGGCTACACCTTC; CDR3: CASIPQWGGYNYGYTF; size: -; J: TRBJ1-2; V: TRBV7-9; D: -
DNA: TGTGCCAGCAGCGGCGGGACAGGGAGCCTCAATGACTACGAGCAGTACTTC; CDR3: CASSGGTGSLNDYEQYF; size: -; J: TRBJ2-7; V: TRBV6-2/TRBV6-3; D: TRBD1
DNA: TGTGCCATCCAAGCGGGAGAAATTGGCGAGCAGTACTTC; CDR3: CAIQAGEIGEQYF; size: -; J: TRBJ2-7; V: TRBV6-2/TRBV6-3; D: TRBD2
DNA: TGCGCCAGCAGCTTTGTTGAGGGTATCGGTCAGCAGTTCTTC; CDR3: CASSFVEGIGQQFF; size: -; J: TRBJ2-1; V: TRBV5-1; D: -
DNA: TGTGCCAGCCGGACAGGGGATGGCTACACCTTC; CDR3: CASRTGDGYTF; size: many; J: TRBJ1-2; V: TRBV6-1; D: TRBD1
DNA: TGTGCCAGCTCACTTGGACAACAAGAGACCCAGTACTTC; CDR3: CASSLGQQETQYF; size: many; J: TRBJ2-5; V: TRBV7-3; D: -
DNA: TGTGCCAGCAGCCAAGATCCGACCGGGGAGACCCAGTACTTC; CDR3: CASSQDPTGETQYF; size: many; J: TRBJ2-5; V: TRBV3-1; D: -
DNA: TGCAGTGCTAAAACAGGGGGCGAAAATTCACCCCTCCACTTT; CDR3: CSAKTGGENSPLHF; size: many; J: TRBJ1-6; V: TRBV20-1; D: TRBD1
DNA: TGCAGTGCTATAGCCCCCGTGGGGGCGAGAGATACGCAGTATTTT; CDR3: CSAIAPVGARDTQYF; size: -; J: TRBJ2-3; V: TRBV20-1; D: -
DNA: TGTGCCAGCAGCTTGGGGTCGGGATCCGCCTACGAGCAGTACTTC; CDR3: CASSLGSGSAYEQYF; size: many; J: TRBJ2-7; V: TRBV5-4; D: -
DNA: TGTGCCAGCAATATCAGGGAGGGCAATTCACCCCTCCACTTT; CDR3: CASNIREGNSPLHF; size: many; J: TRBJ1-6; V: TRBV2; D: -
DNA: TGTGCCAGCTCACCACCGGGTGGCGAGCAGTACTTC; CDR3: CASSPPGGEQYF; size: many; J: TRBJ2-7; V: TRBV18; D: -
DNA: TGTGCCAGCTCAAATCAGACTCATAATTCACCCCTCCACTTT; CDR3: CASSNQTHNSPLHF; size: many; J: TRBJ1-6; V: TRBV18; D: -
DNA: TGCAGTGCTAGAGGTAGCGGGGGGGCCTACAATGAGCAGTTCTTC; CDR3: CSARGSGGAYNEQFF; size: many; J: TRBJ2-1; V: TRBV20-1; D: TRBD2
DNA: TGCAGTGCTAGAGCTTCTCGGACAGGACCGAGCTCTGGAAACACCATATATTTT; CDR3: CSARASRTGPSSGNTIYF; size: -; J: TRBJ1-3; V: TRBV20-1; D: TRBD1
DNA: TGTGCCAGCAGATCCACTAGCGGGAGAGGTGCAGATACGCAGTATTTT; CDR3: CASRSTSGRGADTQYF; size: many; J: TRBJ2-3; V: TRBV12-3/TRBV12-4; D: TRBD2
DNA: TGTGCCAGCAGACTTGCCGGTTTCGGGGAGCTGTTTTTT; CDR3: CASRLAGFGELFF; size: -; J: TRBJ2-2; V: TRBV12-3/TRBV12-4; D: -
DNA: TGTGCCAGCAGGCCCTACAATGAGCAGTTCTTC; CDR3: CASRPYNEQFF; size: -; J: TRBJ2-1; V: TRBV5-8; D: -
DNA: TGTGCCAGTAGTAGTGCAGTGTATTCGGAGACCCAGTACTTC; CDR3: CASSSAVYSETQYF; size: -; J: TRBJ2-5; V: TRBV19; D: -
DNA: TGTGCCAGCAGGCGTACCTTTAATCAGCCCCAGCATTTT; CDR3: CASRRTFNQPQHF; size: -; J: TRBJ1-5; V: TRBV12-3/TRBV12-4; D: -
DNA: TGTGCCAGCAGTCTTCGGTTGGTTCACTTTAGCACAGATACGCAGTATTTT; CDR3: CASSLRLVHFSTDTQYF; size: -; J: TRBJ2-3; V: TRBV28; D: -